The clone carrying this TCR beta chain is a singleton in its sample. Germline V gene sequence: CDR1 SGHVS, CDR2 FQNEAQ. V lost 5 bases to trimming and J lost 3 bases, with 11 bases between them. The CDR3 totals 15 residues. This specimen comes from a study of OX40 agonist ivuxolimab in advanced cancers. Study-wide context: Patients received ivuxolimab, an agonistic anti-OX40 (CD134) antibody. Partial responses were achieved by three patients, one with hepatocellular carcinoma and two with cutaneous melanoma.

On cycle 4 day 1 and cycle 7 day 1, as well as at baseline, blood was sampled. Sequencing was performed with immunoSEQ multiplex PCR; in TCRdb, only in-frame clones are kept and a portion is missing. Of 75,000 to 80,000 clones in the sample, about 84% were seen once. The sequence derives from an adult with an advanced solid tumor such as melanoma, head and neck, liver or kidney cancer. The sequenced sample was CD4+ or CD8+ T cells sorted from blood, obtained in a trial of the OX40 agonist ivuxolimab. The chain has TRBV7-8 and TRBJ2-6; D not resolved. As DNA, the CDR3 is TGTGCCAGCAGCCCCCGGTTGTTTGGGGCCAACGTCCTGACTTTC. Its translation: CASSPRLFGANVLTF.